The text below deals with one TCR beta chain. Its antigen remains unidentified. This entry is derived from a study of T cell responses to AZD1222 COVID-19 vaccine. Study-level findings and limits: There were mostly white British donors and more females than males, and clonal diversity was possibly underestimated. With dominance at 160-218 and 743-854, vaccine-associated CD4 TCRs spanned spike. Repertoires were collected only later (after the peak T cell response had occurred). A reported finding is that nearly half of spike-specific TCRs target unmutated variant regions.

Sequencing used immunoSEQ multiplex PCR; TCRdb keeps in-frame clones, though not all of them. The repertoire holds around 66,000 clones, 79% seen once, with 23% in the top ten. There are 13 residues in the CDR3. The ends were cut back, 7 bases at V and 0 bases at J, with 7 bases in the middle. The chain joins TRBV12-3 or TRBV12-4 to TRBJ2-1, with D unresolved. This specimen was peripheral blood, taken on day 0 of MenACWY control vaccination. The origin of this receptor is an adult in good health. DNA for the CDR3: TGTGCCAGCACCAAAGACTCCTACAATGAGCAGTTCTTC. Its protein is CASTKDSYNEQFF.